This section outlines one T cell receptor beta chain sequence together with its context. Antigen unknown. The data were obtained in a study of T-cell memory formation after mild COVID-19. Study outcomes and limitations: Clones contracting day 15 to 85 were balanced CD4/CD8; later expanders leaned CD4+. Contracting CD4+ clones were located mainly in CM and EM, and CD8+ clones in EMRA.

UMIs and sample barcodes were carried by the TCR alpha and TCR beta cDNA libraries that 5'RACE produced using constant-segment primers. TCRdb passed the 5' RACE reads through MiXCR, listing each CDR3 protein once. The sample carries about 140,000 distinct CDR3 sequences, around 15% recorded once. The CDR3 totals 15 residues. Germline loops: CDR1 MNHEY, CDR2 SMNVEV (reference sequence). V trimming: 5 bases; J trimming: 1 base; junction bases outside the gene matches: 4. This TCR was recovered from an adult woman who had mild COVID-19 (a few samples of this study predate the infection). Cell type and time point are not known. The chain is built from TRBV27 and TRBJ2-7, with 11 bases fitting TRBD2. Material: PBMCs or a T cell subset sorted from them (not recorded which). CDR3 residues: CASSPTSGGSYEQYF. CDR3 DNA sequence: TGTGCCAGCAGTCCAACTAGCGGGGGTTCCTACGAGCAGTACTTC.